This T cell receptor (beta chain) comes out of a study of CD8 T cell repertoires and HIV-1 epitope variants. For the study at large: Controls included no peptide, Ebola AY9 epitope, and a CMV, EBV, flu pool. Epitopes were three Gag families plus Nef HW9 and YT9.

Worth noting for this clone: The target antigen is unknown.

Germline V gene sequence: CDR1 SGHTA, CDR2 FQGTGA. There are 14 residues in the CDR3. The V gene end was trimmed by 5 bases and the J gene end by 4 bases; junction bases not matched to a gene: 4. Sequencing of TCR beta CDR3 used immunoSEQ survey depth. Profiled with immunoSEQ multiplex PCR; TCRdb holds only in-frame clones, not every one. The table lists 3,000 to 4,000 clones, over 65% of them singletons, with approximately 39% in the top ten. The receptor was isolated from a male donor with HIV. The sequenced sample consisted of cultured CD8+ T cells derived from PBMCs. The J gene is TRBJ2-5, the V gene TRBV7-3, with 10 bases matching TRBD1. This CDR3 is CASSPGQGLETQYF. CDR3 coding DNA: TGTGCCAGCAGCCCGGGACAGGGGTTAGAGACCCAGTACTTC.